These 9 T cell receptor beta chains were sequenced from one sample in a study of T cell responses to AZD1222 COVID-19 vaccine (dated by TCRdb to about 2021). Read against the paper, the sample's time point label means: baseline before first vaccination. Libraries came from the immunoSEQ multiplex PCR assay. The source is immuneACCESS, and TCRdb retained only in-frame sequences with V and J called. Part of the clones is not carried over; for the studies checked, unresolved V genes explain less than half of this, and the remainder is unexplained. Recorded for this sample are 95,000 to 110,000 clones; roughly 87% of them occurred a single time. Jointly, the top ten make up around 4.5% of the sample. Sequencing used peripheral blood, obtained on day 0 of AZD1222 vaccination. These receptors were taken from an adult in good health.

The genes are TRBV21-1 and TRBJ2-6; the table calls TRBD1, which could not be checked here. TRBV21-1 is a listed pseudogene. The CDR3 is 13 residues long. CDR3 nucleotide sequence: TGTGCCAGCAACGAGACAGGGGCCAACGTCCTGACTTTC. Its protein product is CASNETGANVLTF.

The gene calls are TRBV12-5 and TRBJ1-2; D is unresolved. CDR3 length: 12 residues. CDR1 LGHNT and CDR2 FRNRAP come from the germline V gene. V lost 1 base and J 4 bases, leaving 4 bases between the germline ends. The CDR3 DNA reads TGTGCTAGTGGTTTGGGTTCCTATGGCTACACCTTC. This translates into CASGLGSYGYTF.

The rearrangement links TRBV6-5 to TRBJ2-2; D perhaps matches TRBD2 (6 bases). The ends were cut back, 2 bases at V and 7 bases at J, with 14 bases in the middle. The CDR3 sequence is 15 residues long. Germline CDR1 reads MNHEY; CDR2 reads SVGAGI. This CDR3 reads CASSYDTGVIGELFF. As DNA, the CDR3 is TGTGCCAGCAGTTACGATACGGGAGTCATCGGGGAGCTGTTTTTT.

This sequence joins TRBV18 and TRBJ1-2, with D perhaps matching TRBD1 (5 bases). Germline lookup yields CDR1 KGHSH and CDR2 LQKENI. The V end lost 4 bases, the J end lost 6 bases, and 9 bases lay between the germline ends. There are 12 residues in the CDR3. CDR3 DNA: TGTGCCAGCTCACTTTCGGGGGATGGCTACACCTTC. Translated, it gives CASSLSGDGYTF.

The gene calls are TRBV7-8 and TRBJ2-1; TRBD1 agrees at 7 bases. Germline assignment: CDR1 SGHVS and CDR2 FQNEAQ. The trim removed 3 bases at V and 0 bases at J, leaving 8 bases unmatched. CDR3 length equals 17 residues. The CDR3 DNA follows: TGTGCCAGCAGCTTCCAGGGGGATGCGAGCTCCTACAATGAGCAGTTCTTC. This codes for CASSFQGDASSYNEQFF.

The chain combines TRBV6-5 with TRBJ2-3; D assignment may be TRBD1 or TRBD2 (5 bases each). Germline assignment: CDR1 MNHEY and CDR2 SVGAGI. CDR3 size: 14 residues. The V gene lost 2 bases and the J gene lost 7 bases, with 13 bases spanning the gap. The chain's CDR3 is CASSYRGDRNTQYF. For the CDR3, the DNA is TGTGCCAGCAGTTACAGGGGAGATCGGAATACGCAGTATTTT.

The chain couples TRBV6-2 or TRBV6-3 to TRBJ1-6, with D uncertain. Trimming shortened V by 4 bases and J by 7 bases, and 8 bases separated the two germline ends. The CDR3 runs to 13 residues. Germline V gene data show CDR1 as MNHEY and CDR2 as SVGEGT. The CDR3, as DNA: TGTGCCAGCAGTTCTCCGGGGAATTCACCCCTCCACTTT. Protein product: CASSSPGNSPLHF.

This clone was counted a single time. This chain joins TRBV21-1 and TRBJ1-5; the DNA was not used to check the table's D call, TRBD1. TRBV21-1 is annotated as a pseudogene. This CDR3 is 17 amino acids long. The CDR3: CASSKRTDRISDQPQHF. The CDR3 coding sequence is TGTGCCAGCAGCAAACGGACTGACAGGATTTCGGATCAGCCCCAGCATTTT.

V is TRBV7-2 and J is TRBJ2-4; D is perhaps TRBD2 (6 bases). Germline V gene sequence: CDR1 SGHTA, CDR2 FQGNSA. The length of the CDR3 is 16 residues. Trimming stripped 0 bases from V and 0 bases from J, with 9 bases between. CDR3 region: CASSLAPGLAKNIQYF. The CDR3, as DNA: TGTGCCAGCAGCTTAGCGCCGGGACTAGCCAAAAACATTCAGTACTTC.